The clone carrying this T cell receptor beta chain was detected only a few times. This sample was included in a study of PD-L1 blockade in urothelial cancer. Study background: Individuals in the cohort had been given 0 to 3 earlier chemotherapy regimens.

The germline V and J ends were trimmed by 5 bases and 4 bases, with 14 bases remaining between them. The germline gives CDR1 GTSNPN, CDR2 SVGIG (reference sequence). The length of the CDR3 is 14 residues. The method was immunoSEQ multiplex PCR; TCRdb's version includes in-frame clones alone and lacks a portion of them. In the table there are tens of thousands of clones, approximately 80% of which are singletons. This chain uses TRBV30 with TRBJ2-2; weak D call: TRBD2 (6 bases). Sample: PBMCs, taken around atezolizumab (anti-PD-L1) treatment. This TCR was recovered from an older man with urothelial cancer. The DNA for the CDR3 is TGTGCCTGGGCCCAGGAGGGCGCCACCGGGGAGCTGTTTTTT. Its protein is CAWAQEGATGELFF.